Presented here are 5 T cell receptor beta chains from one specimen sequenced in a study of T cell responses to AZD1222 COVID-19 vaccine. Libraries were prepared by immunoSEQ multiplex PCR; TCRdb keeps only in-frame clonotypes and omits some of them. The table has 70,000 to 75,000 clones, 60% to 85% seen once. Material: peripheral blood, obtained 28 days after the second AZD1222 dose. All receptors come from an adult who received the AZD1222 COVID-19 vaccine.

This clone was seen a few times. The chain combines TRBV2 with TRBJ1-5; D might be TRBD1 (6 bases). CDR1 is SNHLY, CDR2 FYNNEI, per germline. Trimming took off 3 bases at V and 5 bases at J, with 14 bases between the two ends. The CDR3 totals 15 residues. This chain's CDR3 is CASSDVGPGDQPQHF. Written as DNA, the CDR3 is TGTGCCAGCAGTGACGTCGGTCCAGGGGATCAGCCCCAGCATTTT.

The rearrangement joins TRBV4-3 to TRBJ2-7; D uncertain. The CDR3 consists of 14 residues. From germline, CDR1 is LGHNA and CDR2 YSLEER. The germline V and J ends were trimmed by 0 bases and 2 bases, with 8 bases remaining between them. The CDR3 sequence is CASSQDPAAYEQYF. The CDR3 nucleotides are TGCGCCAGCAGCCAAGATCCGGCAGCCTACGAGCAGTACTTC.

The chain uses TRBV28 and TRBJ2-7; 12 bases are a match to TRBD2. Trimming at V came to 5 bases and at J to 0 bases, leaving 5 bases not matched to a gene. The CDR3 consists of 16 residues. Germline V lookup: CDR1 MDHEN, CDR2 SYDVKM. DNA of the CDR3: TGTGCCAGCAGTCCAACTAGCGGGAGGTACTCCTACGAGCAGTACTTC. Residues: CASSPTSGRYSYEQYF.

The V call is TRBV4-2, the J call TRBJ1-4; D unresolved. CDR1 is LGHNA, CDR2 YNFKEQ, per germline. The V end was cut by 0 bases, the J end by 7 bases, with 12 bases between. The CDR3 is made up of 15 amino acids. The CDR3 DNA is TGTGCCAGCAGCCAAGAACCGGGGAAGGGTGAAAAACTGTTTTTT. This encodes CASSQEPGKGEKLFF.

This clone is labeled as medium-sized. The V gene is TRBV7-8, the J gene TRBJ2-7; no clear D. The germline V and J ends were trimmed by 2 bases and 2 bases, with 13 bases remaining between them. The CDR3 runs to 15 residues. Germline CDR1 reads SGHVS; CDR2 reads FQNEAQ. The CDR3 DNA sequence: TGTGCCAGCAGCTTATTGGAGAGGCTCGCCTACGAGCAGTACTTC. Translation: CASSLLERLAYEQYF.